This T cell receptor (beta chain) comes out of a study of response to subunit inactivated influenza vaccine (dated by TCRdb to the late 2010s). Background for the entire study: To follow how T cells responded to a trivalent subunit inactivated influenza vaccine, the researchers relied on deep quantitative profiling of the T cell receptor repertoire.

The CDR3 holds 15 amino acids from the cysteine to the phenylalanine. Only the CDR3 DNA is retained, 45 bases long and in frame from the first base. The junction carries 9 bases between V and J, which are trimmed by 1 base and 0 bases respectively. CDR1 and CDR2, per the germline V gene (reference sequence), are LGHDT and YNNKEL. Libraries were built with RT-PCR. The instrument given in TCRdb is Illumina HiSeq 2500. TCRdb itself trimmed the public reads at Q25 with fastp, ran MiXCR and retained productive beta chains. Merged by CDR3 protein, the rows form single entries marked with the most common genes and DNA. The sample table holds approximately 520,000 distinct CDR3 sequences, of which about 17% were seen once. The ten largest account for 3% to 3.5% of the sample. Broader findings and caveats from the paper: The authors proposed that each seasonal influenza vaccination may bring in only a limited number of new T cells.

This clonotype was observed a handful of times. Its binding antigen is unknown. One base away there is no much larger clone; base qualities are not given. Sequenced material: CD4+ T cells sorted from PBMCs, taken about 23 months after vaccination. This sequence originates from a man between 50 and 75 years old who received an inactivated influenza vaccine. Donor details come from another sample of the same person, matched by shared clones. The receptor chain draws on TRBV3-1 and TRBJ2-5; TRBD2 is possibly the D segment (5 matching bases). This receptor carries the CDR3 CASSQVQRNQETQYF. The nucleotide sequence reads as follows: TGTGCCAGCAGCCAAGTGCAGCGGAACCAAGAGACCCAGTACTTC.